This T cell receptor beta chain stems from a study of cytomegalovirus exposure and HLA in healthy donors. The wider study: There were roughly 110 million unique TCR beta sequences, drawn from 200 million or so T cells, in an earlier analysis. Points from the study as a whole: Immune exposure data for these donors was limited to CMV serostatus.

The PCR employed 60 Vbeta primers together with 13 Jbeta primers. TCRdb's copy holds only in-frame clones and misses some; the assay was immunoSEQ multiplex PCR. The data contain roughly 120,000 clones, over 75% of them singletons. This clone was observed once. Antigen unknown. The TCR was taken from a human donor in good health. The specimen sequenced was PBMCs.

The CDR3 loop is CATSAGFNIQYF. The CDR3, as DNA: TGTGCCACCAGCGCAGGGTTTAACATTCAGTACTTC. The chain links TRBV15 to TRBJ2-4, with a tentative D call TRBD1 (5 bases). CDR3 length: 12 residues. Germline V gives CDR1 LNHNV, CDR2 YYDKDF (reference sequence). V was shortened by 5 bases and J by 7 bases, with 9 bases between the two germline ends.